The 19 T cell receptor beta chains presented below share a single source sample, sequenced in a study of shared clonotypes between healthy human individuals. Some clones are missing from TCRdb's copy, which holds only in-frame ones; the method was immunoSEQ multiplex PCR. The sample carries about 480,000 clones, around 74% recorded once. The sample was PBMCs. These receptor sequences come from a woman aged 40 to 55 in good health. Some clones in this sample may be carry-over from other donors' samples.

V gene TRBV7-3 combines with J gene TRBJ2-7; 8 bases are shared with TRBD2. The CDR3 extends over 16 amino acids. Germline values: CDR1 SGHTA, CDR2 FQGTGA. V shed 5 bases, J shed 0 bases, and the junction held 9 bases outside the gene matches. DNA of the CDR3: TGTGCCAGCAGCCCCTCACTAGCGGCGAGCTCCTACGAGCAGTACTTC. This gives the protein CASSPSLAASSYEQYF.

The J gene is TRBJ1-6, the V gene TRBV2, with 10 nucleotides matching TRBD1. This CDR3 is 15 amino acids long. The V and J ends lost 4 bases and 5 bases, in that order; junction bases with no gene match: 2. The germline CDR1 and CDR2 sequences are SNHLY and FYNNEI. CDR3 DNA sequence: TGTGCCAGCAGTGGACAGGGGGCAGATAATTCACCCCTCCACTTT. Its protein is CASSGQGADNSPLHF.

This chain uses TRBV29-1 with TRBJ1-1; D possibly corresponds to TRBD1 (6 bases). In germline, CDR1 is SQVTM, CDR2 ANQGSEA. V was clipped by 1 base and J by 5 bases, with 8 bases between them. This CDR3 comprises 12 residues. The CDR3 sequence: CSVEVGGTEAFF. The CDR3 nucleotides read TGCAGCGTTGAAGTAGGGGGGACTGAAGCTTTCTTT.

The rearrangement links TRBV6-1 to TRBJ2-7; D gene uncertain. The CDR3 extends over 14 amino acids. Trimming pared 8 bases from V and 0 bases from J, leaving 14 bases between. Germline V gene lookup returns CDR1 MNHNS and CDR2 SASEGT. DNA for the CDR3: TGTGCCAGCTCCTCATTTGCACCCTCCTACGAGCAGTACTTC. Translation: CASSSFAPSYEQYF.

The J gene is TRBJ1-3, the V gene TRBV7-6; possibly TRBD1 for D (5 bases). Trimming removed 2 bases from V and 7 bases from J, with 15 bases in between. Germline V lookup: CDR1 SGHVS, CDR2 FNYEAQ. The length of the CDR3 is 15 residues. In DNA form, the CDR3 reads TGTGCCAGCAGCTTATCCGCGGGGCCGGTGAACACCATATATTTT. Its translation: CASSLSAGPVNTIYF.

Regarding this clone: A read error may be the cause here, since a much bigger clone is one base away. The same CDR3 is also encoded by other DNA sequences in this sample. This chain joins TRBV9 and TRBJ2-1, with 9 bases identical to TRBD2. This CDR3 is built from 15 residues. Germline V gene lookup returns CDR1 SGDLS and CDR2 YYNGEE. Unmatched junction bases numbered 0, after V lost 2 bases and J lost 0 bases. CDR3 sequence reads: CASSVSGSSYNEQFF. The CDR3 region has the DNA TGTGCCAGCAGCGTTAGCGGGAGCTCCTACAATGAGCAGTTCTTC.

The gene calls are TRBV5-4 and TRBJ1-1; D uncertain. This CDR3 is built from 12 residues. Trimming cost V 0 bases and J 6 bases, with 6 bases left between them. Germline loops: CDR1 SGHNT, CDR2 YYREEE (reference sequence). The CDR3 DNA is TGTGCCAGCAGCTTGGCGCAGGCTGAAGCTTTCTTT. Its translation: CASSLAQAEAFF.

The chain joins TRBV6-4 to TRBJ1-4, with 8 bases that match TRBD1. V trimming: 8 bases; J trimming: 12 bases; junction bases outside the gene matches: 8. Germline loops: CDR1 MRHNA, CDR2 SNTAGT. This CDR3 contains 12 residues. Here the CDR3 DNA reads TGTGCCAGCGGCCGGGACAGGCTGGAACTGTTTTTT. Translated, it gives CASGRDRLELFF.

This clone was seen only once. V and J are TRBV28 and TRBJ1-3, with D perhaps TRBD1 (5 bases). This CDR3 is 14 amino acids long. V was shortened by 4 bases and J by 1 base, with 8 bases between the two germline ends. Looked up from germline, CDR1 is MDHEN and CDR2 is SYDVKM. The CDR3 region is CASSWGGSGNTIYF. CDR3 DNA sequence: TGTGCCAGCAGTTGGGGGGGTTCTGGAAACACCATATATTTT. The full variable domain, rest sourced from reference TRBV28 and TRBJ1-3, is DVKVTQSSRYLVKRTGEKVFLECVQDMDHENMFWYRQDPGLGLRLIYFSYDVKMKEKGDIPEGYSVSREKKERFSLILESASTNQTSMYLCASSWGGSGNTIYFGEGSWLTVV.

The chain has TRBV6-5 and TRBJ1-4; no firm D call. In germline, CDR1 is MNHEY, CDR2 SVGAGI. The V end was cut by 5 bases, the J end by 5 bases, with 12 bases between. The CDR3 contains 14 residues. The CDR3 reads CASSATLNNEKLFF. The DNA of the CDR3 is TGTGCCAGCAGTGCAACACTAAACAATGAAAAACTGTTTTTT.

In regard to this clone: In the same sample, other DNA sequences code for this CDR3. V usage is TRBV29-1 and J usage is TRBJ2-1, with D possibly TRBD2 on 5 matching bases. Trimming removed 1 base from V and 9 bases from J, with 7 bases in between. The CDR3 is 11 amino acids. Per the germline V gene, CDR1 is SQVTM and CDR2 is ANQGSEA. The CDR3 nucleotides are TGCAGCGTTGAAGGTGCGGGTGAGCAGTTCTTC. Translation: CSVEGAGEQFF.

As concerns this clone: Other DNA sequences in this specimen translate into the identical CDR3. This chain connects TRBV11-2 to TRBJ2-7; D is perhaps TRBD1 or TRBD2 (5 bases each). V was clipped by 1 base and J by 3 bases, with 10 bases between them. Germline loops: CDR1 SGHAT, CDR2 FQNNGV. There are 14 residues in the CDR3. The chain's CDR3 is CASSLGTGLYEQYF. CDR3 sequence (DNA): TGTGCCAGCAGCTTAGGAACAGGACTCTACGAGCAGTACTTC.

The gene calls are TRBV6-6 and TRBJ2-7; possibly TRBD2 for D (5 bases). Germline-derived CDR1 and CDR2 are MNHNY and SVGAGI (reference sequence). This CDR3 is built from 16 residues. V lost 0 bases to trimming and J lost 0 bases, with 12 bases between them. The CDR3 reads CASSYSRAVSSYEQYF. The CDR3 DNA reads as TGTGCCAGCAGTTACTCACGAGCGGTCAGCTCCTACGAGCAGTACTTC.

This chain uses TRBV6-1 with TRBJ1-2; D remains ambiguous. There are 12 residues in the CDR3. Germline assignment: CDR1 MNHNS and CDR2 SASEGT. The V gene lost 1 base and the J gene lost 4 bases, with 4 bases spanning the gap. The CDR3 bases are TGTGCCAGCAGTGAAGTCAGCTATGGCTACACCTTC. Translating it yields CASSEVSYGYTF.

In this sample, this clone turned up once. The chain uses TRBV10-3 and TRBJ2-1, with a possible D match to TRBD2 (5 bases). V was shortened by 0 bases and J by 10 bases, with 10 bases between the two germline ends. This CDR3 spans 13 amino acids. Germline-derived CDR1 and CDR2 are ENHRY and SYGVKD. The CDR3 region has the DNA TGTGCCATCAGTGAGTCGCTAGCTGGGGAGCAGTTCTTC. This sequence encodes CAISESLAGEQFF.

J is TRBJ2-1 and V is TRBV5-1, with 9 bases that match TRBD2. V shed 4 bases, J shed 7 bases, and the junction held 12 bases outside the gene matches. Germline V gives CDR1 SGHRS, CDR2 YFSETQ. The CDR3 extends over 16 amino acids. This CDR3 is CASSPSIAGDQNEQFF. The CDR3 DNA reads TGCGCCAGCAGCCCCTCGATAGCGGGAGACCAAAATGAGCAGTTCTTC.

The chain is built from TRBV30 and TRBJ1-1; TRBD1 might be the D (5 bases). There are 13 residues in the CDR3. V lost 5 bases, J lost 4 bases, and 14 bases lay in between. CDR1 is GTSNPN, CDR2 SVGIG, per germline (reference sequence). In DNA form, the CDR3 reads TGTGCCTGGGGAGGGGACGGGCGCACTGAAGCTTTCTTT. Translation: CAWGGDGRTEAFF.

This clone showed up many times. This sequence joins TRBV5-1 and TRBJ1-5, with D uncertain. Germline V gene sequence: CDR1 SGHRS, CDR2 YFSETQ. The CDR3 has 13 residues. Trimming removed 3 bases from V and 11 bases from J, with 15 bases in between. The CDR3 reads CASSWISGEAQHF. The DNA of the CDR3 is TGCGCCAGCAGCTGGATTAGTGGGGAGGCCCAGCATTTT.

The chain carries TRBV13 and TRBJ2-2; 11 bases are a match to TRBD2. In germline, CDR1 is PRHDT, CDR2 FYEKMQ (reference sequence). This CDR3 has 16 residues. V was pared by 5 bases and J by 8 bases, with 10 bases of the junction left unmatched. CDR3 protein: CASSLSGRALVGELFF. In DNA, the CDR3 is TGTGCCAGCAGCCTTAGCGGGAGGGCCCTGGTTGGGGAGCTGTTTTTT.